The clone carrying this TCR beta chain was counted a few times. Every patient underwent thyroid surgery untreated. Trimming pared 6 bases from V and 4 bases from J, leaving 13 bases between. The CDR3 length is 14 residues. The germline V gene encodes CDR1 MNHNS and CDR2 SASEGT. This sample is part of a study of metastatic and nonmetastatic thyroid tumors. TCRdb re-called clones from the PCR reads using MiXCR. This table holds fewer than 70,000 clones, just under 30% found once. Sequencing was done on a sample of blood. This sequence joins TRBV6-1 and TRBJ1-3; maybe TRBD1 (6 bases). The receptor was derived from a female donor with papillary thyroid cancer or a benign thyroid nodule (not recorded which). Some clones in this sample may be carry-over from other donors' samples. The CDR3, as DNA: TGTGCCAGCAGCCCGCCCACAGGGGGAAACACCATATATTTT. Amino acid sequence: CASSPPTGGNTIYF.